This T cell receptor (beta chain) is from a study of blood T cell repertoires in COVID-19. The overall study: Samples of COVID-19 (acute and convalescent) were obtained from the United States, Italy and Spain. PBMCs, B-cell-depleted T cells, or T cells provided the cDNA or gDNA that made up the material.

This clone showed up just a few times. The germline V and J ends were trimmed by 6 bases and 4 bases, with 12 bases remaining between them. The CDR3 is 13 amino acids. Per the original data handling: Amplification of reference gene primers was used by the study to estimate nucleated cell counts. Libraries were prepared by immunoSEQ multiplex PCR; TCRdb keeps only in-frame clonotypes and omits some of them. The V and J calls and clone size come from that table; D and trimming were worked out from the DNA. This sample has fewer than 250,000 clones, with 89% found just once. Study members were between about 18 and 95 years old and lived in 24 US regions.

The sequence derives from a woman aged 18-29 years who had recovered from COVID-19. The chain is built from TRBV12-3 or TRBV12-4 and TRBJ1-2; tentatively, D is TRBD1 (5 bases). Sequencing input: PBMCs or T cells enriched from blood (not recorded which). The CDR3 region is CASRPGGLYGYTF. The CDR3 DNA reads TGTGCCAGCAGGCCCGGGGGACTCTATGGCTACACCTTC.